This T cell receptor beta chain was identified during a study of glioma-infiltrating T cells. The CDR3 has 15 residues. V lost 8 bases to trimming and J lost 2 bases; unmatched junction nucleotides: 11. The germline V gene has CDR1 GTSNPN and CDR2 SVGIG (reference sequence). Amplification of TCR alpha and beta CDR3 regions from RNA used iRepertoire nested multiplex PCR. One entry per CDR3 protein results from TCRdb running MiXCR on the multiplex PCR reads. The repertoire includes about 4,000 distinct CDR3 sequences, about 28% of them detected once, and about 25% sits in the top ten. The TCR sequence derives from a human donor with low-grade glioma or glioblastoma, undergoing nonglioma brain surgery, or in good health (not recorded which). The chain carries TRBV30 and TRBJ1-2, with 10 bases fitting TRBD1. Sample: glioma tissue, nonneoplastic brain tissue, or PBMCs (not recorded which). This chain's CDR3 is CAGGGQGIRNYGYTF. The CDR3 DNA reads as TGTGCCGGAGGGGGACAGGGGATCCGGAACTATGGCTACACCTTC. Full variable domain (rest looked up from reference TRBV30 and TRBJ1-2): SQTIHQWPATLVQPVGSPLSLECTVEGTSNPNLYWYRQAAGRGLQLLFYSVGIGQISSEVPQNLSASRPQDRQFILSSKKLLLSDSGFYLCAGGGQGIRNYGYTFGSGTRLTVV.